This T cell receptor beta chain was recovered during a study of OX40 agonist ivuxolimab in advanced cancers. The method was immunoSEQ multiplex PCR; TCRdb's version includes in-frame clones alone and lacks a portion of them. Here the sample spans about 80,000 clones, around 86% being singletons. In germline, CDR1 is MNHEY, CDR2 SVGAGI. The CDR3 contains 14 residues. The V gene end was trimmed by 5 bases and the J gene end by 5 bases; junction bases not matched to a gene: 6. The sequence derives from an adult with an advanced solid tumor such as melanoma, head and neck, liver or kidney cancer. Sequencing was performed on CD4+ or CD8+ T cells sorted from blood, taken in a trial of the OX40 agonist ivuxolimab. The chain combines TRBV6-5 with TRBJ1-2; 9 bases map to TRBD1. CDR3 sequence (DNA): TGTGCCAGCAGTGAGACAGGGGGTTTTTATGGCTACACCTTC. Translated: CASSETGGFYGYTF.